Given below is one T cell receptor beta chain in context. Its antigen is currently unknown. The sample comes from a study of cytomegalovirus exposure and HLA in healthy donors. General study results and limits: Previous analysis showed most TCR beta V segments were productive about 90% or about 30% of the time. Among the sequence variants, a highly shared cluster was likely an artifact of sequencing.

PCR primers comprised 60 Vbeta and 13 Jbeta primers. Profiled with immunoSEQ multiplex PCR; TCRdb holds only in-frame clones, not every one. The profile shows 110,000 or so clones, around 68% of them singletons. The length of the CDR3 is 17 residues. Germline V gives CDR1 SGHVS, CDR2 FNYEAQ. V lost 3 bases and J 0 bases, leaving 12 bases between the germline ends. Sequenced input: PBMCs. The rearrangement uses TRBV7-6 and TRBJ2-6; a weak D match, TRBD1 (6 bases). This clonotype was obtained from a woman aged 40 to 49 in good health and CMV-seropositive. This chain's CDR3 is CASSLLTGHSGANVLTF. CDR3 nucleotides: TGTGCCAGCAGCTTGCTCACAGGGCACTCTGGGGCCAACGTCCTGACTTTC.